These 5 T cell receptor beta chains share one sample of origin, sequenced in a study of CD8+ T cells in alopecia areata. RNA was extracted and reverse transcribed into cDNA as the sequencing template. The data were produced by immunoSEQ multiplex PCR, yet TCRdb's version contains in-frame clones alone and is incomplete. Among around 250,000 clones listed, 65% to 70% were seen once. The sample consisted of CD4+ T cells sorted from blood, taken at week 0. These receptors were collected from a human donor with alopecia areata.

The chain carries TRBV25-1 and TRBJ2-5; D uncertain. The CDR3 extends over 15 amino acids. V lost 6 bases to trimming and J lost 0 bases, with 14 bases between them. Germline CDR1 is MGHDK and CDR2 is SYGVNS. The CDR3 is CASRAAAEYQETQYF. Here the CDR3 DNA reads TGTGCCAGCAGAGCCGCAGCAGAGTACCAAGAGACCCAGTACTTC. Based on the CDR3 plus reference TRBV25-1 and TRBJ2-5, the full variable domain is EADIYQTPRYLVIGTGKKITLECSQTMGHDKMYWYQQDPGMELHLIHYSYGVNSTEKGDLSSESTVSRIRTEHFPLTLESARPSHTSQYLCASRAAAEYQETQYFGPGTRLLVL.

CDR3: CATSGGTGNTIYF. DNA for the CDR3: TGTGCCACCAGTGGGGGGACCGGAAACACCATATATTTT. J is TRBJ1-3 and V is TRBV15; D may be TRBD1 (5 bases). This CDR3 is 13 amino acids long. The V gene lost 6 bases and the J gene lost 4 bases, with 10 bases spanning the gap. The germline V gene has CDR1 LNHNV and CDR2 YYDKDF (reference sequence).

This chain connects TRBV6-6 to TRBJ2-3, with D possibly matching TRBD2 (5 bases). V was cut by 8 bases and J by 0 bases, with 12 bases left in between. CDR3 length: 14 amino acids. In germline, CDR1 is MNHNY, CDR2 SVGAGI (reference sequence). For the CDR3, the DNA is TGTGCCAGCTGGAGGAGCGCAAGCACAGATACGCAGTATTTT. It translates to CASWRSASTDTQYF.

This clone was counted a few times. In DNA form, the CDR3 reads TGTGCCAGCAGTGATGACATTGACATTCAGTACTTC. Its translation: CASSDDIDIQYF. The chain employs TRBV2 and TRBJ2-4; unclear D gene. CDR3 length: 12 amino acids. Trimming stripped 3 bases from V and 8 bases from J, with 8 bases between. The germline gives CDR1 SNHLY, CDR2 FYNNEI.

The V call is TRBV7-2, the J call TRBJ2-5, with 7 positions matching TRBD2. The CDR3 covers 15 residues. J lost 6 bases, V lost 5 bases, and 12 bases had no gene match. Germline V gene lookup returns CDR1 SGHTA and CDR2 FQGNSA. CDR3 in DNA: TGTGCCAGCAGCCAGCGGATAGCGGGTAGGCAGACCCAGTACTTC. Protein sequence: CASSQRIAGRQTQYF.